These 22 T cell receptor beta chains came from one sample sequenced in a study of memory CD4+ T cells and cytomegalovirus serostatus. The sort gate was single viable CD3+CD4+CD8-CD45RO+ cells for memory CD4+ T cells. Using immunoSEQ multiplex PCR, the repertoire was profiled, and TCRdb retains in-frame clones only, with some absent. The sample consists of about 61,000 clones, over 60% of them appearing once. Sequencing used memory CD4+ T cells from blood. The receptors stem from an adult in good health and CMV-seronegative. Some clones in this sample may be carry-over from other donors' samples.

The chain joins TRBV4-3 to TRBJ2-7; no reliable D call. CDR3 length equals 14 residues. Germline loops: CDR1 LGHNA, CDR2 YSLEER. Trimming removed 0 bases at V and 0 bases at J, with 6 bases between. The CDR3 region is CASSQDESSYEQYF. The CDR3 DNA is TGCGCCAGCAGCCAAGATGAGAGCTCCTACGAGCAGTACTTC.

The chain links TRBV5-1 to TRBJ2-6, with D possibly being TRBD2 (5 bases). Trimming left V 4 bases short and J 2 bases short, with 13 bases between. Germline V gene lookup returns CDR1 SGHRS and CDR2 YFSETQ. The CDR3 covers 16 residues. This CDR3 reads CASSRGSNPGANVLTF. The CDR3 region has the DNA TGCGCCAGCAGCCGCGGGTCCAACCCTGGGGCCAACGTCCTGACTTTC.

This clone was detected a few times. The chain combines TRBV7-9 with TRBJ1-2, with 10 bases lining up with TRBD1. V lost 6 bases and J lost 7; bases outside the gene matches: 11. The CDR3 sequence is 15 residues long. Per the germline V gene, CDR1 is SEHNR and CDR2 is FQNEAQ (reference sequence). CDR3 bases: TGTGCCAGCAGATCCGGGACAGGGGATGTGAGTGGCTACACCTTC. Translation: CASRSGTGDVSGYTF.

For the CDR3, the DNA is TGTGCCAGCAGCTATCGCCAGGGACGAGGACAGCCCCAGCATTTT. This gives the protein CASSYRQGRGQPQHF. The chain uses TRBV7-8 and TRBJ1-5; a possible D gene is TRBD1 (5 bases). Per germline, CDR1 SGHVS and CDR2 FQNEAQ. CDR3 length: 15 residues. Trimming took 4 bases from V and 7 from J, leaving 17 bases between them.

This chain uses TRBV11-2 with TRBJ1-2, with 7 bases aligning to TRBD1. The length of the CDR3 is 16 residues. Germline CDR1 reads SGHAT; CDR2 reads FQNNGV. V shed 5 bases and J 1 base; nucleotides not matched to a gene: 10. The CDR3, as DNA: TGTGCCAGCAGCCCCATACGACAGGGCCTTAACTATGGCTACACCTTC. As protein: CASSPIRQGLNYGYTF.

In its sample, this clone was seen a few times. V gene TRBV7-8 combines with J gene TRBJ2-3; maybe TRBD2 (5 bases). The CDR3 consists of 14 residues. CDR1 and CDR2 (germline): SGHVS, FQNEAQ. Between the trimmed V and J ends, which lost 2 bases and 6 bases, there was a span of 12 bases. As DNA, the CDR3 is TGTGCCAGCAGCTTACGTCTTAGCGCGGATACGCAGTATTTT. Translating it yields CASSLRLSADTQYF.

The chain employs TRBV7-2 and TRBJ2-7; no clear D gene. This CDR3 comprises 14 residues. Germline CDR1 SGHTA, CDR2 FQGNSA. The V and J ends lost 6 bases and 1 base respectively, with 13 bases between them. In DNA form, the CDR3 reads TGTGCCAGCAGTCCCCTATACCAGTCCTACGAGCAGTACTTC. This gives the protein CASSPLYQSYEQYF.

The V and J genes are TRBV29-1 and TRBJ1-2, with D perhaps TRBD1 (5 bases). Germline lookup yields CDR1 SQVTM and CDR2 ANQGSEA. The CDR3 totals 12 residues. Trimming removed 7 bases at V and 4 bases at J, with 13 bases between. The CDR3 loop is CSAWGDFYGYTF. CDR3 sequence (DNA): TGCAGCGCCTGGGGCGACTTCTATGGCTACACCTTC.

This clone came up once. The J gene is TRBJ2-2, the V gene TRBV2; D unresolved. V was cut by 1 base and J by 0 bases, with 9 bases left in between. Per the germline V gene, CDR1 is SNHLY and CDR2 is FYNNEI. This CDR3 has 16 residues. This CDR3 reads CASSEEANSNTGELFF. In DNA form, the CDR3 reads TGTGCCAGCAGTGAAGAGGCTAATTCGAACACCGGGGAGCTGTTTTTT.

The chain carries TRBV9 and TRBJ1-5, with TRBD1 as a possible D gene (5 bases). The germline V and J ends were trimmed by 4 bases and 7 bases, with 18 bases remaining between them. The CDR3 is 15 residues long. Germline CDR1 and CDR2: SGDLS and YYNGEE. CDR3: CASSPGPTTWQPQHF. The DNA of the CDR3 is TGTGCCAGCAGCCCGGGACCGACGACCTGGCAGCCCCAGCATTTT.

This clone was counted a few times. The V call is TRBV5-1, the J call TRBJ1-2, with a weak D call TRBD1 (5 bases). From germline, CDR1 is SGHRS and CDR2 YFSETQ. The V end was cut by 0 bases, the J end by 8 bases, with 20 bases between. The CDR3 contains 16 residues. CDR3 DNA sequence: TGCGCCAGCAGCTTGGGCTCCTCCCAGGGCCCAGGAGGCTACACCTTC. As protein: CASSLGSSQGPGGYTF.

The V gene is TRBV7-9, the J gene TRBJ1-3; 9 positions match TRBD1. The CDR3 has 18 amino acids. Losses at the gene ends were 5 bases for V and 2 bases for J; bases not matched to a gene: 13. Germline CDR1 reads SEHNR; CDR2 reads FQNEAQ (reference sequence). CDR3 coding DNA: TGTGCCAGCAGCGAGGGACAGGGCTACTCGAAACCTGGAAACACCATATATTTT. Its translation: CASSEGQGYSKPGNTIYF.

A single count supports this clone. The rearrangement joins TRBV19 to TRBJ1-2, with D possibly matching TRBD1 (5 bases). CDR3 size: 14 residues. V was clipped by 7 bases and J by 5 bases, with 17 bases between them. Germline assignment: CDR1 LNHDA and CDR2 SQIVND (reference sequence). CDR3 DNA: TGTGCCAGTAAATCCCTCACAGGACAATATGGCTACACCTTC. Its protein product is CASKSLTGQYGYTF.

DNA of the CDR3: TGTGCCAGCAGCTTGGAGGTGGCAGGGGACTATGGCTACACCTTC. The encoded protein is CASSLEVAGDYGYTF. This chain joins TRBV5-4 and TRBJ1-2; possible D gene TRBD1, 6 bases. Trimming removed 0 bases at V and 3 bases at J, with 12 bases between. The CDR3 is 15 amino acids. Germline CDR1 SGHNT, CDR2 YYREEE (reference sequence).

V is TRBV4-1 and J is TRBJ2-3, with 8 bases that match TRBD2. This CDR3 spans 19 amino acids. Unmatched junction bases numbered 16, after V lost 2 bases and J lost 3 bases. Germline CDR1 MGHRA, CDR2 YSYEKL. CDR3 in amino acids: CASSQTYAAGSGVTDTQYF. The CDR3, as DNA: TGCGCCAGCAGCCAAACATACGCCGCGGGTAGCGGGGTAACAGATACGCAGTATTTT.

The chain joins TRBV7-3 to TRBJ2-1; 9 bases line up with TRBD2. V gave up 3 bases and J gave up 5 bases; unmatched junction bases: 8. Germline V lookup: CDR1 SGHTA, CDR2 FQGTGA. The CDR3 is made up of 16 amino acids. The CDR3 region has the DNA TGTGCCAGCAGCTTGCTTAGCGGGAGAGGCCACAATGAGCAGTTCTTC. It is translated as CASSLLSGRGHNEQFF. The variable domain in full, completed from reference TRBV7-3 and TRBJ2-1, reads GAGVSQTPSNKVTEKGKYVELRCDPISGHTALYWYRQSLGQGPEFLIYFQGTGAADDSGLPNDRFFAVRPEGSVSTLKIQRTERGDSAVYLCASSLLSGRGHNEQFFGPGTRLTVL.

Turning to this clone: Other DNA sequences in this specimen translate into the identical CDR3. The chain uses TRBV6-1 and TRBJ1-2; maybe TRBD1 (6 bases). Trimming cost V 2 bases and J 0 bases, with 10 bases left between them. The CDR3 covers 15 residues. Germline assignment: CDR1 MNHNS and CDR2 SASEGT. DNA for the CDR3: TGTGCCAGCAGTGAACTCACAGGGCCTAACTATGGCTACACCTTC. It translates to CASSELTGPNYGYTF.

V is TRBV30 and J is TRBJ2-7; 8 nucleotides agree with TRBD2. The germline CDR1 and CDR2 sequences are GTSNPN and SVGIG (reference sequence). The ends lost 4 bases at V and 4 bases at J; junction bases unmatched: 12. The CDR3 has 15 amino acids. Here the CDR3 reads CAWKFRGGPSYEQYF. The DNA of the CDR3 is TGTGCCTGGAAGTTCCGCGGGGGGCCCTCGTACGAGCAGTACTTC.

This clone was picked up one time. V and J are TRBV5-1 and TRBJ2-7; D possibly matches TRBD1 or TRBD2 (5 bases each). The V gene lost 5 bases and the J gene lost 0 bases, with 9 bases spanning the gap. The germline CDR1 and CDR2 sequences are SGHRS and YFSETQ. This CDR3 is built from 13 residues. CDR3: CASRPGTSYEQYF. The CDR3 DNA reads as TGCGCCAGCAGACCCGGGACCTCCTACGAGCAGTACTTC.

The chain links TRBV5-4 to TRBJ1-2, with D hard to call. The germline gives CDR1 SGHNT, CDR2 YYREEE (reference sequence). V was pared by 1 base and J by 1 base, with 2 bases between. The CDR3 has 12 residues. The CDR3 DNA is TGTGCCAGCAGCTTGAATAACTATGGCTACACCTTC. It specifies CASSLNNYGYTF.

The V gene is TRBV5-1, the J gene TRBJ1-4, with 8 bases that match TRBD1. The V gene's germline CDR1 is SGHRS and CDR2 YFSETQ. This CDR3 comprises 14 residues. Germline trimming cut 4 bases from V and 4 bases from J; bases unmatched to any gene: 3. The CDR3 bases are TGCGCCAGCAGCCAGGGGGCCAATAATGAAAAACTGTTTTTT. Its protein is CASSQGANNEKLFF.

This rearrangement joins TRBV4-3 to TRBJ2-1, with 9 bases lining up with TRBD2. This CDR3 is 18 amino acids long. From germline, CDR1 is LGHNA and CDR2 YSLEER. After removal of 2 bases from V and 0 bases from J, the junction contained 8 bases not matched to a gene. As DNA, the CDR3 is TGCGCCAGCAGCCAATTTCCGGGTAGCGGGAGCTCCTACAATGAGCAGTTCTTC. Protein: CASSQFPGSGSSYNEQFF.